The present T cell receptor beta chain was sequenced within a study of CD8+ T cells in alopecia areata. Treatment defined: oral pan-JAK inhibitor, 5-10 mg twice daily. Germline V CDR1 and CDR2: SGHTA, FQGNSA. The CDR3 covers 17 residues. Trimming left V 3 bases short and J 7 bases short, with 22 bases between. Isolated RNA was reverse transcribed into cDNA used as the sequencing template. Some clones are missing from TCRdb's copy, which holds only in-frame ones; the method was immunoSEQ multiplex PCR. The table has some 190,000 clones, roughly three fifths seen once. The specimen comprised CD4+ T cells sorted from blood, sampled between weeks 49 and 50, from a patient treated with tofacitinib. This chain links TRBV7-2 with TRBJ1-5, with D unresolved. The clonotype comes from a human donor with alopecia areata. In nucleotides, the CDR3 is TGTGCCAGCAGCTTCGGGGAGGCCTGGGCCGCGGGGCAGCCCCAGCATTTT. Encoded protein: CASSFGEAWAAGQPQHF.